Listed below are T cell receptor beta chains from one sample, sequenced in a study of T cell repertoires and leukemia-associated antigens. TCRdb reprocessed the 5' RACE reads via MiXCR and lists one record per CDR3 protein. Here the sample spans some 13,000 distinct CDR3 sequences, about 39% being singletons. Their antigen targets remain unknown. Sequencing was done on a sample of CD3+ T cells sorted from blood and cultured. These TCRs come from a female donor in good health. CDR3s include the opening cysteine and the closing phenylalanine or tryptophan. D genes are given only for firm matches. The size of a clone is reported for some rows only, either as once, few or many, or as a class for expanded clones.

v_call: TRBV20-1
d_call: NA
clone_size: once
j_call: TRBJ2-1
cdr3_aa: CSATGSRNEQFF
cdr3_nt: TGCAGTGCTACGGGCTCTCGCAATGAGCAGTTCTTC

v_call: TRBV7-2
d_call: TRBD2
clone_size: NA
j_call: TRBJ2-1
cdr3_aa: CASSPKGLAGVNEQFF
cdr3_nt: TGTGCCAGCAGCCCGAAAGGACTAGCGGGAGTCAATGAGCAGTTCTTC

v_call: TRBV4-2
d_call: TRBD1
clone_size: NA
j_call: TRBJ2-6
cdr3_aa: CASSQPSKGQVLSGVNVPTF
cdr3_nt: TGTGCCAGCAGCCAACCCTCTAAAGGACAGGTTCTCTCCGGGGTCAACGTCCCGACTTTC

v_call: TRBV20-1
d_call: TRBD2
clone_size: once
j_call: TRBJ2-1
cdr3_aa: CSARVGSGRRGIDEQPF
cdr3_nt: TGCAGTGCTAGAGTTGGTAGCGGGAGGCGCGGAATTGATGAGCAGCCCTTC

v_call: TRBV12-3/TRBV12-4
d_call: NA
clone_size: few
j_call: TRBJ2-2
cdr3_aa: CASSYSNIPGELFF
cdr3_nt: TGTGCCAGCAGTTATTCTAATATCCCCGGGGAGTTGTTTTTT

v_call: TRBV4-1
d_call: NA
clone_size: NA
j_call: TRBJ1-5
cdr3_aa: CASSQGRDGNQPQHF
cdr3_nt: TGCGCCAGCAGCCAGGGCAGGGACGGGAATCAGCCCCAGCATTTT

v_call: TRBV6-5
d_call: TRBD1
clone_size: medium-sized
j_call: TRBJ2-2
cdr3_aa: CASSYGTGWTSGELFF
cdr3_nt: TGTGCCAGCAGTTACGGGACAGGGTGGACCTCCGGGGAGCTGTTTTTT

v_call: TRBV7-6
d_call: NA
clone_size: few
j_call: TRBJ2-7
cdr3_aa: CASSRGGRRSNEQYF
cdr3_nt: TGTGCCAGCAGCAGAGGGGGGCGCAGATCGAACGAGCAGTACTTC

v_call: TRBV4-1
d_call: NA
clone_size: many
j_call: TRBJ2-5
cdr3_aa: CASSLGLVGMQETQYF
cdr3_nt: TGCGCCAGCAGCCTGGGACTTGTCGGGATGCAAGAGACCCAGTACTTC

v_call: TRBV15
d_call: TRBD2
clone_size: once
j_call: TRBJ2-1
cdr3_aa: CATSSAYLAGANNEQFF
cdr3_nt: TGTGCCACCAGCAGCGCCTACTTAGCGGGAGCTAACAATGAGCAGTTCTTC

v_call: TRBV9
d_call: NA
clone_size: NA
j_call: TRBJ2-1
cdr3_aa: CASSVDNKEQFF
cdr3_nt: TGTGCCAGCAGCGTAGATAACAAAGAGCAGTTCTTC

v_call: TRBV5-1
d_call: NA
clone_size: once
j_call: TRBJ2-7
cdr3_aa: CARSFRVGAYEQYF
cdr3_nt: TGCGCCCGCAGCTTCAGAGTGGGAGCCTACGAGCAGTACTTC

v_call: TRBV6-1
d_call: TRBD2
clone_size: many
j_call: TRBJ2-2
cdr3_aa: CASSEEVGLAGYTGELFF
cdr3_nt: TGTGCCAGCAGTGAAGAAGTTGGACTAGCGGGTTACACCGGGGAGCTGTTTTTT

v_call: TRBV7-2
d_call: NA
clone_size: medium-sized
j_call: TRBJ2-5
cdr3_aa: CASSLRDPRETQYF
cdr3_nt: TGTGCCAGCAGCTTAAGGGACCCGCGTGAGACCCAGTACTTC

v_call: TRBV20-1
d_call: TRBD2
clone_size: NA
j_call: TRBJ2-1
cdr3_aa: CSARFAGVANEQFF
cdr3_nt: TGCAGTGCTAGATTTGCGGGAGTTGCCAATGAGCAGTTCTTC

v_call: TRBV18
d_call: NA
clone_size: medium-sized
j_call: TRBJ2-5
cdr3_aa: CASSPGRETQYF
cdr3_nt: TGTGCCAGCAGCCCGGGACGGGAGACCCAGTACTTC

v_call: TRBV11-2
d_call: TRBD1
clone_size: many
j_call: TRBJ2-3
cdr3_aa: CASSLDLDRGKNTQYF
cdr3_nt: TGTGCCAGCAGCTTAGATTTGGACAGGGGAAAAAATACGCAGTATTTT

v_call: TRBV29-1
d_call: TRBD1
clone_size: medium-sized
j_call: TRBJ2-1
cdr3_aa: CSVEDVGDRGVHEQFF
cdr3_nt: TGCAGCGTTGAGGACGTGGGGGACAGGGGGGTCCATGAGCAGTTCTTC

v_call: TRBV9
d_call: TRBD2
clone_size: medium-sized
j_call: TRBJ2-1
cdr3_aa: CASSRGGSYNEQFF
cdr3_nt: TGTGCCAGCAGTCGGGGGGGGTCCTACAATGAGCAGTTCTTC

v_call: TRBV7-8
d_call: NA
clone_size: many
j_call: TRBJ2-7
cdr3_aa: CATPPGSGRSYEQYF
cdr3_nt: TGTGCCACACCGCCCGGGAGTGGGAGATCCTACGAGCAGTACTTC

v_call: TRBV3-1
d_call: TRBD1
clone_size: many
j_call: TRBJ2-7
cdr3_aa: CASSARDRGPYEQYF
cdr3_nt: TGTGCCAGCAGCGCCCGGGACAGGGGGCCCTACGAGCAGTACTTC

v_call: TRBV29-1
d_call: NA
clone_size: medium-sized
j_call: TRBJ2-3
cdr3_aa: CSVLGSTDTQYF
cdr3_nt: TGCAGCGTCCTAGGGAGCACAGATACGCAGTATTTT

v_call: TRBV18
d_call: NA
clone_size: medium-sized
j_call: TRBJ2-4
cdr3_aa: CASSLVPGAVAKNIQYF
cdr3_nt: TGTGCCAGCTCACTCGTGCCGGGAGCTGTCGCCAAAAACATTCAGTACTTC

v_call: TRBV14
d_call: NA
clone_size: many
j_call: TRBJ1-3
cdr3_aa: CASRTDGGNTIYF
cdr3_nt: TGTGCCAGCAGGACAGACGGGGGAAACACCATATATTTT

v_call: TRBV12-5
d_call: TRBD2
clone_size: many
j_call: TRBJ2-3
cdr3_aa: CASQAGVGRGTDTQYF
cdr3_nt: TGTGCTAGCCAAGCGGGAGTAGGCCGGGGCACAGATACGCAGTATTTT

v_call: TRBV12-3/TRBV12-4
d_call: NA
clone_size: many
j_call: TRBJ2-7
cdr3_aa: CASSLAGGEQYF
cdr3_nt: TGTGCCAGCAGTTTAGCGGGCGGCGAGCAGTACTTC

v_call: TRBV7-2
d_call: TRBD1
clone_size: medium-sized
j_call: TRBJ2-7
cdr3_aa: CASSGTGYEQYF
cdr3_nt: TGTGCCAGCAGCGGGACAGGATACGAGCAGTACTTC

v_call: TRBV4-2
d_call: NA
clone_size: NA
j_call: TRBJ2-7
cdr3_aa: CASSQEGAGISHYEQYF
cdr3_nt: TGTGCCAGCAGCCAAGAAGGGGCGGGAATCTCCCACTACGAGCAGTACTTC

v_call: TRBV29-1
d_call: TRBD2
clone_size: medium-sized
j_call: TRBJ2-7
cdr3_aa: CSAKAGEGAEQYF
cdr3_nt: TGCAGCGCAAAAGCGGGAGAGGGCGCCGAGCAGTACTTC

v_call: TRBV14
d_call: TRBD1
clone_size: NA
j_call: TRBJ1-2
cdr3_aa: CTSNQDPGGVYGYTF
cdr3_nt: TGTACCAGCAACCAAGATCCAGGGGGCGTCTATGGCTACACCTTC

v_call: TRBV14
d_call: TRBD2
clone_size: many
j_call: TRBJ2-1
cdr3_aa: CASSYTTSGMAQFF
cdr3_nt: TGTGCCAGCAGCTATACGACTAGCGGAATGGCGCAGTTCTTC

v_call: TRBV7-6
d_call: NA
clone_size: medium-sized
j_call: TRBJ2-7
cdr3_aa: CASSLAAGTYEQYF
cdr3_nt: TGTGCCAGCAGCTTAGCTGCGGGCACCTACGAGCAGTACTTC

v_call: TRBV20-1
d_call: TRBD1
clone_size: NA
j_call: TRBJ2-3
cdr3_aa: CSARVGTGRDTQYF
cdr3_nt: TGCAGTGCTAGAGTAGGGACAGGGCGGGATACGCAGTATTTT

v_call: TRBV20-1
d_call: NA
clone_size: NA
j_call: TRBJ2-7
cdr3_aa: CSAPEASGSAYGQYF
cdr3_nt: TGCAGCGCCCCCGAGGCAAGCGGGTCAGCCTACGGGCAGTACTTC

v_call: TRBV12-2
d_call: NA
clone_size: many
j_call: TRBJ2-7
cdr3_aa: CASRLTESQGYEQYF
cdr3_nt: TGTGCAAGTCGCTTAACAGAAAGCCAAGGTTACGAGCAGTACTTC

v_call: TRBV7-8
d_call: NA
clone_size: few
j_call: TRBJ1-1
cdr3_aa: CASSLTANTEAFF
cdr3_nt: TGTGCCAGCAGCTTAACTGCTAACACTGAAGCTTTCTTT

v_call: TRBV28
d_call: TRBD2
clone_size: medium-sized
j_call: TRBJ2-2
cdr3_aa: CASSFPTSGTNTGELFF
cdr3_nt: TGTGCCAGCAGTTTCCCGACTAGCGGGACGAACACCGGGGAGCTGTTTTTT

v_call: TRBV5-1
d_call: NA
clone_size: medium-sized
j_call: TRBJ2-6
cdr3_aa: CASSRAGTRDSGANVLTF
cdr3_nt: TGCGCCAGCAGCCGGGCGGGGACAAGGGACTCTGGGGCCAACGTCCTGACTTTC

v_call: TRBV20-1
d_call: NA
clone_size: few
j_call: TRBJ2-5
cdr3_aa: CSARRRETQYF
cdr3_nt: TGCAGTGCTAGAAGGCGGGAGACCCAGTACTTC

v_call: TRBV29-1
d_call: NA
clone_size: many
j_call: TRBJ1-1
cdr3_aa: CSVTRGGAFF
cdr3_nt: TGCAGCGTTACGCGCGGGGGGGCTTTCTTT

v_call: TRBV10-3
d_call: NA
clone_size: few
j_call: TRBJ2-1
cdr3_aa: CAISGNSYNEQFF
cdr3_nt: TGTGCCATCTCCGGGAACTCCTACAATGAGCAGTTCTTC

v_call: TRBV4-2
d_call: NA
clone_size: NA
j_call: TRBJ1-1
cdr3_aa: CASSPLRDEAFF
cdr3_nt: TGTGCCAGCAGCCCTCTGAGGGATGAAGCTTTCTTT

v_call: TRBV12-3/TRBV12-4
d_call: NA
clone_size: few
j_call: TRBJ2-2
cdr3_aa: CASSKVRLGELFF
cdr3_nt: TGTGCCAGCAGCAAGGTCCGTCTCGGGGAGCTGTTTTTT

v_call: TRBV24-1
d_call: NA
clone_size: NA
j_call: TRBJ2-1
cdr3_aa: CATNKRDTYEQFF
cdr3_nt: TGTGCCACGAATAAACGGGACACCTACGAGCAGTTCTTC

v_call: TRBV12-3/TRBV12-4
d_call: TRBD2
clone_size: many
j_call: TRBJ2-1
cdr3_aa: CASNIQREGYNEQFF
cdr3_nt: TGTGCCAGCAATATACAGCGGGAGGGATACAATGAGCAGTTCTTC

v_call: TRBV9
d_call: TRBD2
clone_size: few
j_call: TRBJ2-2
cdr3_aa: CASSPLAGEPNTGELFF
cdr3_nt: TGTGCCAGCAGCCCCCTAGCGGGAGAGCCGAACACCGGGGAGCTGTTTTTT

v_call: TRBV10-3
d_call: NA
clone_size: medium-sized
j_call: TRBJ2-1
cdr3_aa: CAISDGTGGGGNEQFF
cdr3_nt: TGTGCCATCAGTGACGGGACTGGGGGCGGGGGAAATGAGCAGTTCTTC

v_call: TRBV4-2
d_call: TRBD2
clone_size: many
j_call: TRBJ2-1
cdr3_aa: CASSQEVAGQPYNEQFF
cdr3_nt: TGTGCCAGCAGCCAAGAGGTAGCGGGACAACCTTACAATGAGCAGTTCTTC

v_call: TRBV2
d_call: NA
clone_size: medium-sized
j_call: TRBJ2-1
cdr3_aa: CASSPSRDANGQFF
cdr3_nt: TGTGCCAGCAGTCCGTCCCGGGACGCGAATGGGCAGTTCTTC

v_call: TRBV3-1
d_call: NA
clone_size: medium-sized
j_call: TRBJ1-5
cdr3_aa: CASSQMSGQPQHF
cdr3_nt: TGTGCCAGCAGCCAAATGTCGGGTCAGCCCCAGCATTTT

v_call: TRBV5-6
d_call: NA
clone_size: medium-sized
j_call: TRBJ2-5
cdr3_aa: CASSLKRRETQYF
cdr3_nt: TGTGCCAGCAGCTTGAAGAGGAGAGAGACCCAGTACTTC

v_call: TRBV11-2
d_call: NA
clone_size: many
j_call: TRBJ2-7
cdr3_aa: CASSENKVQYF
cdr3_nt: TGTGCCAGCAGCGAGAACAAAGTGCAGTACTTC